Below, 28 T cell receptor beta chains from the same sample are listed, as sequenced in a study of blood T cell repertoires in COVID-19 (dated by TCRdb to about 2020). Libraries were made using the immunoSEQ multiplex PCR assay. The table comes from immuneACCESS by way of TCRdb, which keeps in-frame sequences with V and J called. Part of the clones is missing from these tables; in studies checked, under half for an unresolved V gene and the rest for unknown reasons. Across this sample there are about 360,000 clones, with more than 70% seen only once. The ten most abundant clones make up 1.3% of the sample. Sequencing was carried out using PBMCs or T cells enriched from blood (not recorded which). These receptors all stem from a man aged 30 to 45 who had recovered from COVID-19.

In DNA, the CDR3 is TGTGCCAGCAGCCCCCTACTAGCGGGGGGAGGGGAGACCCAGTACTTC. Amino acid sequence: CASSPLLAGGGETQYF. The chain recombines TRBV9 with TRBJ2-5; 12 nucleotides line up with TRBD2. The germline CDR1 and CDR2 sequences are SGDLS and YYNGEE. The CDR3 is made up of 16 amino acids. The junction had 9 bases not matched to a gene; V was cut back by 4 bases and J by 5 bases.

The V and J genes are TRBV10-2 and TRBJ1-5; D is unresolved. With 0 bases removed from V and 0 bases from J, the gap between germline ends came to 3 bases. Germline CDR1 reads WSHSY; CDR2 reads SAAADI. This CDR3 is 14 amino acids long. For the CDR3, the DNA is TGCGCCAGCAGTGAGTCCTATAGCAATCAGCCCCAGCATTTT. Protein: CASSESYSNQPQHF.

V is TRBV4-2 and J is TRBJ2-3; the match to TRBD2 covers 8 bases. Germline V gene lookup returns CDR1 LGHNA and CDR2 YNFKEQ. The J segment lost 5 bases and the V segment lost 4 bases, leaving 14 bases of the junction unmatched. This CDR3 is built from 17 residues. CDR3 DNA sequence: TGTGCCAGCAGCCGCCCTAGGGGCGGGGGGCCGGGAGATACGCAGTATTTT. Translated: CASSRPRGGGPGDTQYF.

This clone is a singleton in its sample. The CDR3 region is CASKTGGTEAFF. The CDR3 bases are TGCGCCAGCAAGACAGGGGGTACTGAAGCTTTCTTT. The chain links TRBV5-1 to TRBJ1-1; TRBD1 aligns across 9 bases. The J segment lost 5 bases and the V segment lost 6 bases, leaving 2 bases of the junction unmatched. Germline values: CDR1 SGHRS, CDR2 YFSETQ. The CDR3 is 12 amino acids.

The count of this clone is one. V usage is TRBV9 and J usage is TRBJ2-5; 7 nucleotides agree with TRBD1. V shed 3 bases and J 2 bases; nucleotides not matched to a gene: 1. The CDR3 length is 13 residues. Germline CDR1 is SGDLS and CDR2 is YYNGEE. CDR3 amino acids: CASSEGQQETQYF. CDR3 nucleotide sequence: TGTGCCAGCAGCGAGGGACAGCAAGAGACCCAGTACTTC.

This chain joins TRBV19 and TRBJ1-6, with D possibly matching TRBD1 (5 bases). The CDR3 length is 14 residues. V was pared by 8 bases and J by 9 bases, with 17 bases between. CDR1 is LNHDA, CDR2 SQIVND, per germline (reference sequence). Here the CDR3 reads CASSTEGLGSPLHF. For the CDR3, the DNA is TGTGCCAGTTCGACAGAAGGTTTGGGTTCACCCCTCCACTTT.

The chain recombines TRBV2 with TRBJ1-5; the D gene is possibly TRBD1 (6 bases). V was shortened by 4 bases and J by 6 bases, with 13 bases between the two germline ends. The length of the CDR3 is 14 residues. CDR1 and CDR2 from the germline V gene are SNHLY and FYNNEI. The CDR3 protein is CASSGFTGSQPQHF. The CDR3 nucleotides read TGTGCCAGCAGTGGATTTACAGGGAGTCAGCCCCAGCATTTT.

The table lists this clone with a count of one. The rearrangement joins TRBV5-3 to TRBJ2-7; 9 nucleotides match TRBD1. TRBV5-3 is known as an ORF, though its function is uncertain. V gave up 6 bases and J gave up 0 bases; unmatched junction bases: 4. The CDR3 spans 14 residues. In nucleotides, the CDR3 is TGTGCCAGAACGGACAGGGGATACTCCTACGAGCAGTACTTC. The encoded protein is CARTDRGYSYEQYF.

The chain couples TRBV30 to TRBJ1-2; D unresolved. Germline CDR1 GTSNPN, CDR2 SVGIG (reference sequence). V was clipped by 2 bases and J by 5 bases, with 18 bases between them. The CDR3 totals 15 residues. CDR3 DNA sequence: TGTGCCTGGAGTAGGTTTTTAACGGACTCTTATGGCTACACCTTC. This translates into CAWSRFLTDSYGYTF.

In its sample, this clone was seen a few times. V gene TRBV5-4 combines with J gene TRBJ2-3; 7 bases map to TRBD1. J gave up 5 bases and V 3 bases, and 6 bases lay outside the gene matches. The V gene's germline CDR1 is SGHNT and CDR2 YYREEE (reference sequence). The length of the CDR3 is 14 residues. CDR3 sequence reads: CASSSGQTLDTQYF. CDR3 nucleotide sequence: TGTGCCAGCAGCTCGGGACAGACCCTAGATACGCAGTATTTT. Combining the CDR3 with reference TRBV5-4 and TRBJ2-3 gives the whole variable domain ETGVTQSPTHLIKTRGQQVTLRCSSQSGHNTVSWYQQALGQGPQFIFQYYREEENGRGNFPPRFSGLQFPNYSSELNVNALELDDSALYLCASSSGQTLDTQYFGPGTRLTVL.

A remark on this clone: One junction end does not reproduce the germline sequence, and a read error may be involved. The J gene is TRBJ1-1, the V gene TRBV9; D is unclear. The CDR3 consists of 12 residues. The germline V gene has CDR1 SGDLS and CDR2 YYNGEE. CDR3 nucleotides: TGTGCCAGCAGTGCGGGGAACGCTGAAGCTTTCTTT. Translating it yields CASSAGNAEAFF.

The V and J genes are TRBV12-3 or TRBV12-4 and TRBJ1-5; D may be TRBD1 (6 bases). V gave up 4 bases and J gave up 7 bases, with 11 bases separating them. The CDR3 is 13 amino acids. CDR3 coding DNA: TGTGCCAGCAGTTCAGACAGGACCCAGCCCCAGCATTTT. It encodes CASSSDRTQPQHF.

This chain links TRBV7-6 with TRBJ1-3, with D unclear. Between the trimmed V and J ends, which lost 4 bases and 2 bases, there was a span of 15 bases. The CDR3 contains 16 residues. Germline V gives CDR1 SGHVS, CDR2 FNYEAQ. CDR3 coding DNA: TGTGCCAGCAGCTCCCGTTCGGTGGTTGCTGGAAACACCATATATTTT. Encoded protein: CASSSRSVVAGNTIYF.

V gene TRBV9 combines with J gene TRBJ2-3; 10 bases map to TRBD2. Trimming cost V 4 bases and J 0 bases; bases outside gene matches: 5. The CDR3 is 16 residues long. Looked up from germline, CDR1 is SGDLS and CDR2 is YYNGEE. The chain's CDR3 is CASSPLAGGSTDTQYF. CDR3 nucleotide sequence: TGTGCCAGCAGCCCATTAGCGGGGGGAAGCACAGATACGCAGTATTTT.

A note on this clone: Other DNA sequences within the sample encode an identical CDR3. The rearrangement uses TRBV18 and TRBJ1-2; TRBD1 aligns across 10 bases. The CDR3 has 15 residues. CDR1 KGHSH and CDR2 LQKENI come from the germline V gene. V lost 3 bases, J lost 0 bases, and 1 base stayed unmatched. Here the CDR3 reads CASSPGTGANYGYTF. The DNA for the CDR3 is TGTGCCAGCTCACCGGGGACAGGGGCTAACTATGGCTACACCTTC. Complete variable domain (other parts from reference TRBV18 and TRBJ1-2): NAGVMQNPRHLVRRRGQEARLRCSPMKGHSHVYWYRQLPEEGLKFMVYLQKENIIDESGMPKERFSAEFPKEGPSILRIQQVVRGDSAAYFCASSPGTGANYGYTFGSGTRLTVV.

This rearrangement joins TRBV7-9 to TRBJ2-3; possible D gene TRBD1, 5 bases. With 0 bases removed from V and 6 bases from J, the gap between germline ends came to 13 bases. The CDR3 is made up of 15 amino acids. From germline, CDR1 is SEHNR and CDR2 FQNEAQ (reference sequence). CDR3 protein: CASSLAQGPVDTQYF. The CDR3 DNA reads TGTGCCAGCAGCTTAGCTCAGGGCCCGGTGGATACGCAGTATTTT.

This clone was counted a few times. The genes are TRBV10-1 and TRBJ2-5, with 7 nucleotides matching TRBD1. The CDR3 has 13 residues. Germline V gene sequence: CDR1 WNHNN, CDR2 SYGVQD (reference sequence). Germline trimming cut 5 bases from V and 1 base from J; bases unmatched to any gene: 1. The CDR3 DNA is TGCGCCAGCAGTCCAGGGGGCCAAGAGACCCAGTACTTC. This gives the protein CASSPGGQETQYF.

This clone showed up just once. CDR3: CASSGGLSGAFF. In nucleotides, the CDR3 is TGCGCCAGCAGTGGGGGGCTCTCTGGAGCTTTCTTT. The rearrangement joins TRBV10-1 to TRBJ1-1, with a possible D match to TRBD1 (6 bases). Germline CDR1 reads WNHNN; CDR2 reads SYGVQD (reference sequence). The CDR3 covers 12 residues. V dropped 4 bases and J dropped 10 bases, with 13 bases sitting between them.

The CDR3 reads CASSFIGGPEYNSPLHF. The CDR3, as DNA: TGTGCCAGCAGCTTTATCGGGGGGCCGGAGTATAATTCACCCCTCCACTTT. The chain is built from TRBV7-9 and TRBJ1-6; a possible D gene is TRBD1 (6 bases). Trimming took off 3 bases at V and 4 bases at J, with 16 bases between the two ends. This CDR3 region has 17 residues. The germline V gene has CDR1 SEHNR and CDR2 FQNEAQ (reference sequence).

This sequence joins TRBV18 and TRBJ2-1; D is perhaps TRBD2 (7 bases). V lost 4 bases and J lost 0, with 22 bases in between. Per the germline V gene, CDR1 is KGHSH and CDR2 is LQKENI. The CDR3 consists of 19 residues. DNA for the CDR3: TGTGCCAGCTCACGACAAGTCGACGGGGGGCCCAGCTCCTACAATGAGCAGTTCTTC. It yields the protein CASSRQVDGGPSSYNEQFF. The whole variable domain, remainder taken from reference TRBV18 and TRBJ2-1, is NAGVMQNPRHLVRRRGQEARLRCSPMKGHSHVYWYRQLPEEGLKFMVYLQKENIIDESGMPKERFSAEFPKEGPSILRIQQVVRGDSAAYFCASSRQVDGGPSSYNEQFFGPGTRLTVL.

J is TRBJ1-2 and V is TRBV15, with 7 bases aligning to TRBD1. Looked up from germline, CDR1 is LNHNV and CDR2 is YYDKDF (reference sequence). This CDR3 is built from 15 residues. Unmatched junction bases numbered 12, after V lost 3 bases and J lost 8 bases. Here the CDR3 DNA reads TGTGCCACCAGCAGGAGTATCGAGGGGGCTCGAGGCTACACCTTC. This translates into CATSRSIEGARGYTF.

The chain links TRBV4-2 to TRBJ2-1, with D perhaps TRBD1 (5 bases). The CDR3 has 14 amino acids. Germline loops: CDR1 LGHNA, CDR2 YNFKEQ. The V and J ends lost 2 bases and 3 bases respectively, with 8 bases between them. CDR3 protein: CASSQTDSYNEQFF. DNA for the CDR3: TGTGCCAGCAGCCAAACCGACAGCTACAATGAGCAGTTCTTC.

CDR3 residues: CASSELQAGGSSSTDTQYF. CDR3 in DNA: TGTGCCAGCAGTGAGCTGCAGGCGGGGGGATCGTCTAGCACAGATACGCAGTATTTT. The rearrangement uses TRBV6-1 and TRBJ2-3, with 8 bases lining up with TRBD2. The germline gives CDR1 MNHNS, CDR2 SASEGT. The CDR3 runs to 19 residues. Losses at the gene ends were 3 bases for V and 0 bases for J; bases not matched to a gene: 14.

This clone was recorded once. This chain uses TRBV5-1 with TRBJ2-1; 7 nucleotides agree with TRBD1. CDR3 length equals 16 residues. V lost 0 bases, J lost 7 bases, and 10 bases stayed unmatched. Germline CDR1 and CDR2: SGHRS and YFSETQ. The chain's CDR3 is CASSLGPTGNINEQFF. The CDR3 nucleotides read TGCGCCAGCAGCTTGGGGCCGACAGGGAATATTAATGAGCAGTTCTTC.

This clone was counted between two and nine times. The chain links TRBV6-4 to TRBJ1-2; 7 bases match TRBD1. The germline gives CDR1 MRHNA, CDR2 SNTAGT. CDR3 length equals 15 residues. V shed 2 bases and J 4 bases; nucleotides not matched to a gene: 7. The CDR3 spells CASSDTTTGTYGYTF. The CDR3 DNA follows: TGTGCCAGCAGTGACACTACGACAGGGACCTATGGCTACACCTTC.

V is TRBV19 and J is TRBJ1-3; 8 bases fit TRBD1. The germline V gene has CDR1 LNHDA and CDR2 SQIVND (reference sequence). The junction had 4 bases not matched to a gene; V was cut back by 8 bases and J by 4 bases. The CDR3 is 13 residues long. CDR3: CASGRGPGNTIYF. For the CDR3, the DNA is TGTGCCAGTGGCAGGGGGCCAGGAAACACCATATATTTT.

The chain uses TRBV10-1 and TRBJ1-1, with a weak D call TRBD1 (5 bases). This CDR3 spans 13 amino acids. CDR1 and CDR2 (germline): WNHNN, SYGVQD (reference sequence). V lost 8 bases to trimming and J lost 2 bases, with 12 bases between them. The CDR3 region is CASLPGTNTEAFF. CDR3 bases: TGCGCCAGCTTGCCCGGGACTAACACTGAAGCTTTCTTT.

This chain connects TRBV7-9 to TRBJ1-4; a possible D gene is TRBD1 (6 bases). The V end lost 6 bases, the J end lost 5 bases, and 16 bases lay between the germline ends. Germline V gene lookup returns CDR1 SEHNR and CDR2 FQNEAQ (reference sequence). This CDR3 is 15 amino acids long. This chain's CDR3 is CASSSRRQGNEKLFF. In nucleotides, the CDR3 is TGTGCCAGCAGTTCTCGACGGCAGGGGAATGAAAAACTGTTTTTT. Variable domain in full (rest from reference TRBV7-9 and TRBJ1-4): DTGVSQNPRHKITKRGQNVTFRCDPISEHNRLYWYRQTLGQGPEFLTYFQNEAQLEKSRLLSDRFSAERPKGSFSTLEIQRTEQGDSAMYLCASSSRRQGNEKLFFGSGTQLSVL.